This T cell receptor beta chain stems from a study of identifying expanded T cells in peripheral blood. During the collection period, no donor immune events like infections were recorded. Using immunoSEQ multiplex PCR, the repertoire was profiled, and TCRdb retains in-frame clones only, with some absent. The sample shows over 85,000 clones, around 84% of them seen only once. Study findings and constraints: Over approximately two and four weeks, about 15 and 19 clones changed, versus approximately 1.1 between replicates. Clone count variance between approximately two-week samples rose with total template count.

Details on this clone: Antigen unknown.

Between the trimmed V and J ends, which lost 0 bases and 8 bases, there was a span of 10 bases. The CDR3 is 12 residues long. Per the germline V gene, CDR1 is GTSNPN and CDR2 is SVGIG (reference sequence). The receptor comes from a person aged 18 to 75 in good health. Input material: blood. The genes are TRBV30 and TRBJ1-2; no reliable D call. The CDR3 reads CAWSVHGRGYTF. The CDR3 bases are TGTGCCTGGAGTGTACACGGGAGGGGCTACACCTTC.